The source of this T cell receptor beta chain is a study of cytomegalovirus exposure and HLA in healthy donors. Unrecorded immune exposures were likely, despite nominal health at sampling. As to this clone: No antigen is known for it.

The PCR made use of 60 Vbeta and 13 Jbeta primers. TCRdb's table, derived via immunoSEQ multiplex PCR, lists solely in-frame clones and lacks some. This sample has roughly 200,000 clones, with 77% found just once. Study-level findings and limits: TCR beta V- and J-gene trimming was later associated with a missense DCLRE1C variant. Associated with cytomegalovirus, according to the listing, were 170 or so TCR beta chains. It is likely that the observed cluster of highly shared sequence variants was a sequencing artifact.

In germline, CDR1 is SQVTM, CDR2 ANQGSEA. V lost 2 bases to trimming and J lost 1 base, with 8 bases between them. CDR3 length: 13 residues. This receptor was taken from a woman in her fifties or sixties in good health and CMV-seropositive. V usage is TRBV29-1 and J usage is TRBJ1-1; possible D gene TRBD1, 6 bases. Sequenced: PBMCs. Here the CDR3 reads CSVEIGGNTEAFF. The CDR3 DNA reads TGCAGCGTTGAAATAGGGGGGAACACTGAAGCTTTCTTT.